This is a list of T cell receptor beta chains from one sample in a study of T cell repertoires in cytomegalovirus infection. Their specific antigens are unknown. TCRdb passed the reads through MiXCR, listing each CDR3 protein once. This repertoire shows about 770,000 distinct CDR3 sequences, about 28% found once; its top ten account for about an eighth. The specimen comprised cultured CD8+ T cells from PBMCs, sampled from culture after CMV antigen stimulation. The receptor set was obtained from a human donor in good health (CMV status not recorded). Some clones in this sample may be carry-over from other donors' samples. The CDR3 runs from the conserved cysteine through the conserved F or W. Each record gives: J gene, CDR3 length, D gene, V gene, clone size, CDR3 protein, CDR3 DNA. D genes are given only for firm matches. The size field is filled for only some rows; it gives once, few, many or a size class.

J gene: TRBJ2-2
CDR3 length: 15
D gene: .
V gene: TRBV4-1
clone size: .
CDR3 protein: CASSQVFGRFGELFF
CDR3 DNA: TGCGCCAGCAGCCAAGTCTTCGGGCGGTTCGGGGAGCTGTTTTTT

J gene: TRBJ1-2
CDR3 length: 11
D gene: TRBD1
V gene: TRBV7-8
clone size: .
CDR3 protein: CAGLGTDGYTF
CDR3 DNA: TGTGCCGGGTTAGGGACAGATGGCTACACCTTC

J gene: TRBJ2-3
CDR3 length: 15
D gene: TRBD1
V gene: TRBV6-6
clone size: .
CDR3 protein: CASIRRDRVTDTQYF
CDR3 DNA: TGTGCCAGCATTAGACGGGACAGGGTCACAGATACGCAGTATTTT

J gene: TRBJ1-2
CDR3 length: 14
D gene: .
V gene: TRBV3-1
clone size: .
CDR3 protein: CASSTQGSDYGYTF
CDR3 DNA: TGTGCCAGCAGCACACAGGGTTCCGACTATGGCTACACCTTC

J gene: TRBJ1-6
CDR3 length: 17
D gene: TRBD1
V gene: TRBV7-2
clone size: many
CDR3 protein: CASSFGTGVFYNSPLHF
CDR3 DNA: TGTGCCAGCAGCTTCGGGACAGGAGTATTCTATAATTCACCCCTCCACTTT

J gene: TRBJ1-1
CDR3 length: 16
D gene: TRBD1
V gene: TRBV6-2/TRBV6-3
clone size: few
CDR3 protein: CASSYRTGEGNTEAFF
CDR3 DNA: TGTGCCAGCAGTTACCGGACAGGGGAGGGGAACACTGAAGCTTTCTTT

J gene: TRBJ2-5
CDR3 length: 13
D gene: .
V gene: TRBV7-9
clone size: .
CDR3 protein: CASSGAVQETQYF
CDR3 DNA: TGTGCCAGCAGCGGAGCAGTACAAGAGACCCAGTACTTC

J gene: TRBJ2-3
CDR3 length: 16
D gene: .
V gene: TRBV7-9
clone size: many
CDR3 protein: CASSARSGWKADTQYF
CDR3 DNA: TGTGCCAGCAGCGCACGCTCAGGGTGGAAGGCAGATACGCAGTATTTT

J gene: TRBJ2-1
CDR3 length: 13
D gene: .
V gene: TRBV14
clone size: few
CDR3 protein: CASSQARRDEQFF
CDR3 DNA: TGTGCCAGCAGCCAAGCACGAAGGGATGAGCAGTTCTTC

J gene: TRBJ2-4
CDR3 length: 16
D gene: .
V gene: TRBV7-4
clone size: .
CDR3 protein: CASRPPFGPAKNIQYF
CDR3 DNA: TGTGCCAGCAGGCCCCCTTTTGGCCCAGCCAAAAACATTCAGTACTTC

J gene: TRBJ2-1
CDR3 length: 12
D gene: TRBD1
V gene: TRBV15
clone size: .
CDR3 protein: CATSYRGDEQFF
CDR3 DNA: TGTGCCACCAGCTACAGGGGGGATGAGCAGTTCTTC

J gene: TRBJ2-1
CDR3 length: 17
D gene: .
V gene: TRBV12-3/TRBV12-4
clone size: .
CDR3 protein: CASSLEPTSSSYNEQFF
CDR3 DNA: TGTGCCAGCAGTTTGGAGCCGACATCAAGCTCCTACAATGAGCAGTTCTTC

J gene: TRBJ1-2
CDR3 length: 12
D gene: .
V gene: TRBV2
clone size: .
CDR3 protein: CASIGTDGGYTF
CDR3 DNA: TGTGCCAGCATAGGTACGGACGGCGGCTACACCTTC

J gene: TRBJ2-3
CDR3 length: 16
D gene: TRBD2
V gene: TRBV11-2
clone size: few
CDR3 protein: CASSDSLAGLTDTQYF
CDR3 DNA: TGTGCCAGCAGTGACTCACTAGCGGGGCTCACAGATACGCAGTATTTT

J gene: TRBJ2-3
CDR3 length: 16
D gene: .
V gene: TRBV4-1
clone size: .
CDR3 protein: CASSLRQEGVTDTQYF
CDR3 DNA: TGCGCCAGCAGCCTCCGACAGGAGGGAGTTACAGATACGCAGTATTTT

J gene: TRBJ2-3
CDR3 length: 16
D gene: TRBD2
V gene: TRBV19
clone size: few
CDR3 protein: CASSIGTSGHTDTQYF
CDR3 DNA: TGTGCTAGTAGTATTGGGACTAGCGGGCACACAGATACGCAGTATTTT

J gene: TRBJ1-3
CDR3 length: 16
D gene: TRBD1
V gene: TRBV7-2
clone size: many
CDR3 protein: CASSPRQGAPGNTIYF
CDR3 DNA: TGTGCCAGCAGCCCTCGACAGGGGGCACCTGGAAACACCATATATTTT

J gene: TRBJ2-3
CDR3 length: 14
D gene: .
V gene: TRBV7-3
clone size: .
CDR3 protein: CASSGGEFTDTQYF
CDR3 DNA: TGTGCCAGCAGCGGCGGGGAGTTTACAGATACGCAGTATTTT

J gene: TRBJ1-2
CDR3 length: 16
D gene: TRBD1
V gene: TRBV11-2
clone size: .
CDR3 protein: CASSLDLAGGGYGYTF
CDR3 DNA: TGTGCCAGCAGCTTAGATCTCGCAGGGGGAGGGTATGGCTACACCTTC

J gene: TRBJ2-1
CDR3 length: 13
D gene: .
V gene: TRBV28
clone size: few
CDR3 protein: CASSLFPDNEQFF
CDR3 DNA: TGTGCCAGCAGTTTATTCCCAGACAATGAGCAGTTCTTC

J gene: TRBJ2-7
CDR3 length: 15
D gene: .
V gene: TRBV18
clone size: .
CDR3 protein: CASSPPTSPTYEQYF
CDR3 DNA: TGTGCCAGCTCACCACCTACTAGCCCCACCTACGAGCAGTACTTC

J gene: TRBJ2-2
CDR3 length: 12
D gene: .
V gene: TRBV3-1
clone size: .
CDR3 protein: CAVRANTGELFF
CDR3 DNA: TGTGCAGTTCGGGCTAACACCGGGGAGCTGTTTTTT

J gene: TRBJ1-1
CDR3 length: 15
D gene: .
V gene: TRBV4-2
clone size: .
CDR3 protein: CASSQAGSTNTEAFF
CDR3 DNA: TGTGCCAGCAGCCAAGCGGGATCCACGAACACTGAAGCTTTCTTT

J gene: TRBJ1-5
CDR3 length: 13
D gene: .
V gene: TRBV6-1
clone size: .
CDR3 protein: CASSEAGVEPQHF
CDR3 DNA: TGTGCCAGCAGTGAAGCGGGGGTAGAGCCCCAGCATTTT

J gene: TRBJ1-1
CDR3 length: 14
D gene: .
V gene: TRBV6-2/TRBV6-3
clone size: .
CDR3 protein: CASSYDRGWTEAFF
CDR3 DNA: TGTGCCAGCAGTTACGATAGGGGTTGGACTGAAGCTTTCTTT

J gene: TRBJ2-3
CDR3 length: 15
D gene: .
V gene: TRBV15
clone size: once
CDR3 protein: CATNRAIGGADTQYF
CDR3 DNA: TGTGCCACCAACAGGGCGATTGGGGGTGCAGATACGCAGTATTTT

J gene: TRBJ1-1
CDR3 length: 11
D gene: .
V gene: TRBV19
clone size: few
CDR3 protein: CATELNTEAFF
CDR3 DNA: TGTGCCACCGAACTGAACACTGAAGCTTTCTTT

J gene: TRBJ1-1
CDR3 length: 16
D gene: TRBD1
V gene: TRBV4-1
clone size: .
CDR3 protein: CASSQRDRGQDTEAFF
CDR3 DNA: TGCGCCAGCAGCCAAAGGGACAGGGGGCAGGACACTGAAGCTTTCTTT

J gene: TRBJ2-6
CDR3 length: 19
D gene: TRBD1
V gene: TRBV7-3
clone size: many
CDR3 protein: CASSLTEDRGLSGANVLTF
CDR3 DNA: TGTGCCAGCAGCCTTACCGAGGACAGGGGCTTGTCTGGGGCCAACGTCCTGACTTTC

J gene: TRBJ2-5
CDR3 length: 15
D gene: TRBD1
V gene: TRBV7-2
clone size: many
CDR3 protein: CASSRQGGGWETQYF
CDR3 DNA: TGTGCCAGCAGCCGACAGGGGGGAGGTTGGGAGACCCAGTACTTC

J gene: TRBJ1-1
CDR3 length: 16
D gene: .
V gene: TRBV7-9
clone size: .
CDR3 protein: CASSLEIGVKDTEAFF
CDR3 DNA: TGTGCCAGCAGCTTAGAGATAGGGGTTAAGGACACTGAAGCTTTCTTT

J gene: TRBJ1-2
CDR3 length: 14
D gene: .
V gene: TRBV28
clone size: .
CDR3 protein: CASSLTLANYGYTF
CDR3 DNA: TGTGCCAGCAGTCTGACTTTAGCTAACTATGGCTACACCTTC

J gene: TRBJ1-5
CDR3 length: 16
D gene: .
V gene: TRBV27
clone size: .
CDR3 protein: CASSSTGTLSNQPQHF
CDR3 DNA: TGTGCCAGCAGTTCAACCGGGACACTTAGCAATCAGCCCCAGCATTTT

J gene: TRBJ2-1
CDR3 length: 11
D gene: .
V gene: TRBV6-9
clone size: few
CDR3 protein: CASRETRGQFF
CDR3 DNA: TGTGCCAGCAGGGAAACACGGGGGCAGTTCTTC

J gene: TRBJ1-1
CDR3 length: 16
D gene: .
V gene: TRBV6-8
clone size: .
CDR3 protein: CASSHEGRTMNTEAFF
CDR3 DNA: TGTGCCAGCAGCCACGAGGGCCGGACTATGAACACTGAAGCTTTCTTT

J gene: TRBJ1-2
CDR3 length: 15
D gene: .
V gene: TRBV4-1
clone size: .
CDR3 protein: CASSQVGRDPFGYTF
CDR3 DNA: TGCGCCAGCAGCCAAGTTGGCAGGGACCCTTTTGGCTACACCTTC

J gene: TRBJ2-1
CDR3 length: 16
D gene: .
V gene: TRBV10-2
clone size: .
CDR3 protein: CASSEYGQGSYNEQFF
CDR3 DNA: TGCGCCAGCAGTGAGTACGGGCAGGGCTCCTACAATGAGCAGTTCTTC

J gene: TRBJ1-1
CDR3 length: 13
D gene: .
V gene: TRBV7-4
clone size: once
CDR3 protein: CASRNSGDTEAFF
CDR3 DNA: TGTGCCAGCAGGAACTCAGGGGACACTGAAGCTTTCTTT

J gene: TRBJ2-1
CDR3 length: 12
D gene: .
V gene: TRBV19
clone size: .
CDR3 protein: CASSRPGHEQFF
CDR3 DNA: TGTGCCAGTAGTAGGCCAGGTCATGAGCAGTTCTTC